This record concerns one T cell receptor beta chain sequence. Its antigen remains unidentified. Trimming took off 1 base at V and 6 bases at J, with 16 bases between the two ends. The CDR3 has 14 residues. Germline V CDR1 and CDR2: DFQATT, SNEGSKA (reference sequence). Sample-barcoded 5' priming and a J-beta primer mix drove a second PCR of about 6 to 12 cycles. Each sample provided no less than 2.5 million CDR3-containing paired-end reads. TCRdb recomputed calls from the 5' RACE reads with MiXCR, one row per CDR3 protein. Of under 1,000,000 distinct CDR3 sequences in the sample, about half were seen once. The data belong to a study of blood T cells in healthy people across ages. Study conclusions and caveats: When set beside aged donors, long-lived donors presented more naive CD4+ cells and higher diversity. Since the PBMCs were unsorted, naive and antigen-experienced cells could not be conclusively compared. Age brought a roughly linear fall in TCR beta diversity measured per million T cells.

The receptor was isolated from a man at least 80 years old in good health. The V call is TRBV20-1, the J call TRBJ2-7; D ambiguous. Sequencing was done on a sample of blood. CDR3 residues: CSARGLLTVGEQYF. In DNA form, the CDR3 reads TGCAGTGCTAGAGGACTGCTCACCGTAGGCGAGCAGTACTTC.